This T cell receptor beta chain was obtained from a study of cytomegalovirus exposure and HLA in healthy donors. With V trimmed by 2 bases and J by 2 bases, 23 bases remained unmatched. This CDR3 is 21 amino acids long. Germline CDR1 is SGHRS and CDR2 is YFSETQ. This clone was counted a few times. The PCR had 60 Vbeta and 13 Jbeta primers. Produced via immunoSEQ multiplex PCR; TCRdb's table is partial and in-frame only. The sample yields 80,000 to 100,000 clones, around 73% seen once. This clonotype originated in a man aged 40-49 years in good health and CMV-seronegative. The chain recombines TRBV5-1 with TRBJ2-3, with 7 bases that match TRBD2. Sequencing used PBMCs. The CDR3 protein is CASSFPRSRPERDLPTDTQYF. DNA for the CDR3: TGCGCCAGCAGCTTCCCTCGATCGCGCCCCGAGCGGGATTTACCCACAGATACGCAGTATTTT. Full variable domain (missing parts from reference TRBV5-1 and TRBJ2-3): KAGVTQTPRYLIKTRGQQVTLSCSPISGHRSVSWYQQTPGQGLQFLFEYFSETQRNKGNFPGRFSGRQFSNSRSEMNVSTLELGDSALYLCASSFPRSRPERDLPTDTQYFGPGTRLTVL.